This T cell receptor (beta chain) was recorded in a study of Graves' ophthalmopathy and Graves' hyperthyroidism (dated by TCRdb to the late 2010s). Study-wide context: Peripheral blood was collected before any treatment was given, at the time of initial diagnosis. In six or seven hyperthyroidism patients, the T-cell repertoires found in thyroid tissue were compared with those found in blood. Following sample collection, hyperthyroidism patients were given methimazole at a starting dose of 30 mg daily, and ophthalmopathy patients were given high-dose intravenous methylprednisolone. The independent validation cohort included roughly 19 hyperthyroidism patients plus 17 patients who later progressed from hyperthyroidism to ophthalmopathy. The study used TCR beta repertoire signatures to distinguish Graves' ophthalmopathy from Graves' hyperthyroidism and to predict progression to ophthalmopathy. In total, 135 blood samples were TCR-sequenced: 43 ophthalmopathy, some 75 hyperthyroidism and approximately 17 hyperthyroidism-to-ophthalmopathy patients. To explore V-J signatures distinguishing ophthalmopathy from hyperthyroidism, a discovery set of approximately 100 patients (roughly 44 ophthalmopathy, roughly 60 stable hyperthyroidism) was enrolled. The roughly 94 discovery patients were randomly divided into training and test sets at a 7:3 ratio.

This clonotype was found many times. Its antigen is still unknown. Base-call qualities are not available, and no considerably larger clone is one nucleotide away. For repertoire sequencing, TCR beta CDR3 regions were amplified from RNA transcripts. A first-round RT-PCR used HTBI primers with the Qiagen OneStep RT-PCR kit, followed by a second-round multiplex PCR, size selection and purification. Libraries were sequenced paired-end with 100 bp reads on an Illumina HiSeq2000. Per the authors' processing: Reads were processed with SOAPnuke, discarding reads with adapters, uncalled bases, mean Phred below 15, or no exact constant-primer or identifier match. COPE v1.2.5 was used to merge the high-quality paired reads. Each unique nucleotide sequence was treated as a clonotype, and MiTCR v1.1 was used to align the clonotypes to the IMGT TRB V, D and J references. The analysis was limited to V-J combinations with a frequency above 0.0001, which together covered more than 98% of repertoires. For each V-J combination, a TCR clonal expansion and chaos score was defined as the ratio of F50 clonal expansion to chaos observed in the TCRdist matrix. Features were reduced by Welch's t-statistics and random forest to over 10 V-J combinations, which fed a naive Bayes classifier. The similarity between thyroid and blood repertoires was quantified using the Morisita-Horn index. The public reads were reprocessed in TCRdb via fastp at Q25 and MiXCR, keeping in-frame beta chains. Every entry covers one CDR3 protein and lists the most common genes and DNA from its rows. These V and J calls are TCRdb output, not the study's own analysis. This sample is represented by hundreds of thousands of distinct CDR3 sequences; approximately 14% of them were singletons. The ten largest account for over 7.5% of the sample.

Ophthalmopathy patients were characterized by moderately to severely active disease, a Clinical Activity Score of at least 3, a NOSPECS grade of at least 4, and a disease duration under 3 months. Patients were excluded if they had other autoimmune diseases, uncontrolled infections, pregnancy or lactation. Diagnosis relied on clinical symptoms, serum thyroxine, TRAb, thyroid ultrasound and orbital computed tomography. PBMCs were isolated from about 10 ml of fresh peripheral blood by Ficoll-Paque density gradient centrifugation. Total RNA was extracted using Trizol reagent, and RNA quality was checked on an Agilent 2100 Bioanalyzer. Based on the germline V gene, the CDR1 and CDR2 sequences are SGHNT and YENEEA. From the cysteine through the phenylalanine, the CDR3 covers 14 amino acids. Only the CDR3 DNA stays, 42 bases, in frame from base 1. Trimming at the junction amounts to 5 bases on V and 3 bases on J, and the germline ends lie 14 bases apart.

The investigation overall reported the following: Sample size was not statistically predetermined, and group allocation was not concealed from the investigators. The 13-signature model separated ophthalmopathy from stable hyperthyroidism with approximately 85% sensitivity and around 81% specificity in cross-validation, and 80%/75% in the test set. In validation, the model predicted ophthalmopathy progression with more than 70% sensitivity and about 77% specificity; some 13 predicted patients were CT-confirmed with GO in a median of about 7.1 months. Among expanded thyroid clonotypes with frequency above 0.001, most also showed up in blood, which suggests that blood repertoires may reflect the thyroid immune response.

The specimen was blood. The chain is made from TRBV11-3 and TRBJ2-7; too little of a D gene remains to name it. This receptor was identified in a woman in her 30s with Graves' ophthalmopathy. Donor details come from another sample of the same person, matched by shared clones. The sequenced DNA is TGTGCCAGCAGCCCGACTTGGCAGAGCTACGAGCAGTACTTC. It is translated as CASSPTWQSYEQYF. The full variable domain, completed from the reference TRBV11-3 and TRBJ2-7 proteins outside the CDR3, reads EAGVVQSPRYKIIEKKQPVAFWCNPISGHNTLYWYLQNLGQGPELLIRYENEEAVDDSQLPKDRFSAERLKGVDSTLKIQPAELGDSAVYLCASSPTWQSYEQYFGPGTRLTVT.